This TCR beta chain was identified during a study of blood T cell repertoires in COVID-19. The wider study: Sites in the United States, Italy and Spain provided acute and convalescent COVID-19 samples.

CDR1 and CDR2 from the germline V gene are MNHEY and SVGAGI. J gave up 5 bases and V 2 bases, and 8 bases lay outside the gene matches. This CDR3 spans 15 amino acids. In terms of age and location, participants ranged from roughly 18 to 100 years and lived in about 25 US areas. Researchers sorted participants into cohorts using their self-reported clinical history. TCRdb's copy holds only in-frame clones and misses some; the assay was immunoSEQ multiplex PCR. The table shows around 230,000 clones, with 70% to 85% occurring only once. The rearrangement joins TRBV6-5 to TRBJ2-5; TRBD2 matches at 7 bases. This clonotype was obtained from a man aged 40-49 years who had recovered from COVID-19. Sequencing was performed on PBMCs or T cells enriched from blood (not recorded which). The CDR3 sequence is CASSYGGSPGETQYF. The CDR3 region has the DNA TGTGCCAGCAGTTACGGCGGGAGTCCCGGGGAGACCCAGTACTTC.